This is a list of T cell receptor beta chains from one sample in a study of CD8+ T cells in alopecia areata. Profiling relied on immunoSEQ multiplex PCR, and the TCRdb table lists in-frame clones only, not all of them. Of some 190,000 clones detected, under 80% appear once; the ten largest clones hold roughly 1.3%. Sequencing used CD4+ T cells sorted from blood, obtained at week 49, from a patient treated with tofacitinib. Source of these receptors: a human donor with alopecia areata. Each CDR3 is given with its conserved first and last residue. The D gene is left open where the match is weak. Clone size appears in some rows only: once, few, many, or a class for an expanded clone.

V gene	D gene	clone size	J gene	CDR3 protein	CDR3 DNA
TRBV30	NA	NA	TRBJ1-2	CAWSAQSNYGYTF	TGTGCCTGGAGTGCCCAATCCAACTATGGCTACACCTTC
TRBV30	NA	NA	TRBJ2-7	CAWSGGRGSEQYF	TGTGCCTGGAGTGGGGGTCGAGGTAGCGAGCAGTACTTC
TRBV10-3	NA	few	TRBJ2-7	CAIGLPGISYEQYF	TGTGCCATCGGTTTACCAGGGATATCCTACGAGCAGTACTTC
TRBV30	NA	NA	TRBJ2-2	CAWSVPEDFSSGELFF	TGTGCCTGGAGTGTACCCGAGGACTTCTCTTCCGGGGAGCTGTTTTTT
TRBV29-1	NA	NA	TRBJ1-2	CSVRGQGTYGYTF	TGCAGCGTTCGAGGGCAGGGGACCTATGGCTACACCTTC
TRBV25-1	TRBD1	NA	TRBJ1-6	CASSEWTGSTYNSPLHF	TGTGCCAGCAGTGAATGGACAGGGAGCACCTATAATTCACCCCTCCACTTT
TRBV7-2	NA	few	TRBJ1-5	CASSLPRGFNQPQHF	TGTGCCAGCAGCTTACCCAGGGGCTTCAATCAGCCCCAGCATTTT
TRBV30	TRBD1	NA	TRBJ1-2	CAYQQGDYGYTF	TGTGCCTACCAGCAGGGGGACTATGGCTACACCTTC
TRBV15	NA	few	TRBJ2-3	CATSRDLRDTQYF	TGTGCCACCAGCAGAGATCTTAGAGATACGCAGTATTTT
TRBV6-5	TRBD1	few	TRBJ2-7	CASSVPDRGDEQYF	TGTGCCAGCAGTGTACCAGACAGGGGCGACGAGCAGTACTTC
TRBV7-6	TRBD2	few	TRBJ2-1	CASSPRRTSSVSYNEQFF	TGTGCCAGCAGCCCTCGGCGGACTAGCTCGGTATCCTACAATGAGCAGTTCTTC
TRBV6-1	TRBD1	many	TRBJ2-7	CASISTGMGYEQYF	TGTGCCAGCATATCGACAGGGATGGGCTACGAGCAGTACTTC